This T cell receptor beta chain was captured by sequencing in a study of shared clonotypes between healthy human individuals. Caucasian adults residing in Nashville, Tennessee made up all the donors. Study processing details: Filtering was not the same, since immunoSEQ gave junction-only sequences without quality scores. Measured with immunoSEQ multiplex PCR; TCRdb has only the in-frame clones, and not every one. That table supplies the V and J calls and clone size; D and trimming were determined from the DNA. The sample consists of some 900,000 clones, over 75% of them appearing once. Sequences were obtained from memory CD4+ T cells sorted from blood. Subset reported: CD45RA-negative fraction. The sequence was obtained from a man younger than 30 in good health.

DNA of the CDR3: TGTGCCTGGAGGACAGGGTTCAGCGGGGAGCTGTTTTTT. Translating it yields CAWRTGFSGELFF. The rearrangement uses TRBV30 and TRBJ2-2; 7 bases agree with TRBD1. The V and J ends lost 3 bases and 7 bases, in that order; junction bases with no gene match: 5. Germline CDR1 is GTSNPN and CDR2 is SVGIG (reference sequence). The CDR3 runs to 13 residues. Full variable domain (remainder filled in from reference TRBV30 and TRBJ2-2): SQTIHQWPATLVQPVGSPLSLECTVEGTSNPNLYWYRQAAGRGLQLLFYSVGIGQISSEVPQNLSASRPQDRQFILSSKKLLLSDSGFYLCAWRTGFSGELFFGEGSRLTVL.